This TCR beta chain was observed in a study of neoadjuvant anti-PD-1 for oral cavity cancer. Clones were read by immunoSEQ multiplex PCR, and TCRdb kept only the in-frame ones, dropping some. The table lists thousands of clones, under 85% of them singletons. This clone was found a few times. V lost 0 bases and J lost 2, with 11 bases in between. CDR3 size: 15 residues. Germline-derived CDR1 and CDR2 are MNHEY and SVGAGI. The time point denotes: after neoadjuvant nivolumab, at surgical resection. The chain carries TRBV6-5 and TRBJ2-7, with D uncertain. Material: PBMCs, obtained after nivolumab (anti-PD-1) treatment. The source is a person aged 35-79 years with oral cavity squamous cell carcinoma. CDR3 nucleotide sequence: TGTGCCAGCAGTTACTCATTTGTCAGCACCTACGAGCAGTACTTC. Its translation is CASSYSFVSTYEQYF.